The T cell receptor beta chain described here comes from a study of blood T cell repertoires in COVID-19. This CDR3 region has 12 residues. Trimming took off 3 bases at V and 4 bases at J, with 6 bases between the two ends. Concerning this clone itself: The sample holds other DNA sequences that translate to the same CDR3.

Assignment of participants to cohorts was predicated upon participant-reported clinical history. Participants classified as exposed had met a COVID-19 case within 2 weeks before study entry. The assay was immunoSEQ multiplex PCR, and TCRdb's table has in-frame clones only and misses some. Among around 320,000 clones, roughly 91% were seen once, and the ten largest hold less than 3.5%. The rearrangement joins TRBV12-3 or TRBV12-4 to TRBJ1-1; D is unclear. Sequences were obtained from PBMCs or T cells enriched from blood (not recorded which). The sequence derives from a woman in her fifties or sixties who had been exposed to COVID-19. CDR3 nucleotide sequence: TGTGCCAGCAGTTTCGGTGGCACTGAAGCTTTCTTT. It encodes CASSFGGTEAFF.